This T cell receptor (beta chain) was retrieved from a study of cytomegalovirus exposure and HLA in healthy donors. The study's findings and limits: Cytomegalovirus association was assigned to approximately 160 TCR beta chains. The authors excluded some V segments, including TRBV6-2 and TRBV6-3, as indistinguishable. In vitro confirmation showed three CMV-associated chains to be CMV antigen specific.

The PCR contained 60 Vbeta and 13 Jbeta primers. TCRdb's copy holds only in-frame clones and misses some; the assay was immunoSEQ multiplex PCR. This sample yields under 200,000 clones, of which around 73% are seen a single time; over 2% belongs to the top ten. About this clone: Its antigen remains unknown.

CDR1 MGHRA and CDR2 YSYEKL come from the germline V gene. The CDR3 sequence is 16 residues long. Germline trimming cut 1 base from V and 5 bases from J; bases unmatched to any gene: 4. Sequenced input: PBMCs. The rearrangement joins TRBV4-1 to TRBJ2-5; 13 bases match TRBD2. The sequence was obtained from a man aged 55 to 70 in good health and CMV-seronegative. CDR3 DNA: TGCGCCAGCAGCCAAGGGACTAGCGGGAGCATGGAGACCCAGTACTTC. This sequence encodes CASSQGTSGSMETQYF.